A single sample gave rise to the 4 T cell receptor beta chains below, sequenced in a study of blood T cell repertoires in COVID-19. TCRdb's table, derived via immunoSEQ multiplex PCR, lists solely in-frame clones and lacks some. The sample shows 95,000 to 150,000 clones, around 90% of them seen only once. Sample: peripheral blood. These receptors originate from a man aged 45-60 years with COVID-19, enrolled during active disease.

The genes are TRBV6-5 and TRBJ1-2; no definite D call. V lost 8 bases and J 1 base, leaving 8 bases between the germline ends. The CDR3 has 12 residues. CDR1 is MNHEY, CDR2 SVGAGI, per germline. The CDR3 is CASLAGNYGYTF. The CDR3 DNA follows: TGTGCCAGCCTGGCTGGTAACTATGGCTACACCTTC.

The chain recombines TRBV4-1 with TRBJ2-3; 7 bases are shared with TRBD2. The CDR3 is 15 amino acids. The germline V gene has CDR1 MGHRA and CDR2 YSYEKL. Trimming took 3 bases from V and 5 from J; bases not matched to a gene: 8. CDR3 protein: CASSQVGLLVDTQYF. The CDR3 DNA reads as TGCGCCAGCAGCCAGGTGGGACTATTGGTAGATACGCAGTATTTT.

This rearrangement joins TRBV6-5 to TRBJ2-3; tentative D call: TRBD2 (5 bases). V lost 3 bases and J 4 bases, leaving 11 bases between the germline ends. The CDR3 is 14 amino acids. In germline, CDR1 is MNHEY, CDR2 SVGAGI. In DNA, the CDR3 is TGTGCCAGCAGTTATTCGGGAACAGCAGATACGCAGTATTTT. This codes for CASSYSGTADTQYF.

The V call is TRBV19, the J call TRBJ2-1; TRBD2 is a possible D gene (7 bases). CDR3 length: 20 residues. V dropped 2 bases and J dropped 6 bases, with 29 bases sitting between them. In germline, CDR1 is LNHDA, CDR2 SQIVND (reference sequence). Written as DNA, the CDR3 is TGTGCCAGTAGTATAAGAGTGGACAGCCTCGAGGGAGGGCGCGGCAATGAGCAGTTCTTC. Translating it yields CASSIRVDSLEGGRGNEQFF.